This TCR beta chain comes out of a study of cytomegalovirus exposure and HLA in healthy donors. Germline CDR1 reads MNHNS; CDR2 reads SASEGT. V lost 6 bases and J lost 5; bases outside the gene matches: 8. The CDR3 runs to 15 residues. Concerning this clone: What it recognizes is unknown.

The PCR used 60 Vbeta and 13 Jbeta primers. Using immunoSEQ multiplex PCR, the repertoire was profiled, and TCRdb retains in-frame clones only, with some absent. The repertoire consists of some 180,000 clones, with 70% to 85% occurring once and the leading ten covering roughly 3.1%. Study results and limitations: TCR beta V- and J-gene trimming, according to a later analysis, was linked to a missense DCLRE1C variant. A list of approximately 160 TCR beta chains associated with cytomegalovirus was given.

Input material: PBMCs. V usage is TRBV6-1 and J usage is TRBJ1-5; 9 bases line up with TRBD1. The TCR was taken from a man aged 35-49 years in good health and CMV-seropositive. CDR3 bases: TGTGCCAGCAGGGACACAGGGGGCGTTTATCAGCCCCAGCATTTT. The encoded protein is CASRDTGGVYQPQHF.